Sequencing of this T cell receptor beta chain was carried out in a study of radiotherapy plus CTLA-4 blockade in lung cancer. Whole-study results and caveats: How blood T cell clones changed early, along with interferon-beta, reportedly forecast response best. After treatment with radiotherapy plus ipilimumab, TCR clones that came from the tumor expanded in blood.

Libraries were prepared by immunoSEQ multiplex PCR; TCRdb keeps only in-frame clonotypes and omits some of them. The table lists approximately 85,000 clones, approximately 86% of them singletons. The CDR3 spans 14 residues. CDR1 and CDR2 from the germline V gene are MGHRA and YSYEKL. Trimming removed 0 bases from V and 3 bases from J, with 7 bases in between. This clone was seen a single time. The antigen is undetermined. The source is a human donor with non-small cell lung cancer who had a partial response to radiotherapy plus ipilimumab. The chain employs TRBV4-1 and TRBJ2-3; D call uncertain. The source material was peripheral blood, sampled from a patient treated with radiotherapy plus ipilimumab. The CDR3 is CASSQDLLTDTQYF. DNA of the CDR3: TGCGCCAGCAGCCAAGATCTCTTGACAGATACGCAGTATTTT.